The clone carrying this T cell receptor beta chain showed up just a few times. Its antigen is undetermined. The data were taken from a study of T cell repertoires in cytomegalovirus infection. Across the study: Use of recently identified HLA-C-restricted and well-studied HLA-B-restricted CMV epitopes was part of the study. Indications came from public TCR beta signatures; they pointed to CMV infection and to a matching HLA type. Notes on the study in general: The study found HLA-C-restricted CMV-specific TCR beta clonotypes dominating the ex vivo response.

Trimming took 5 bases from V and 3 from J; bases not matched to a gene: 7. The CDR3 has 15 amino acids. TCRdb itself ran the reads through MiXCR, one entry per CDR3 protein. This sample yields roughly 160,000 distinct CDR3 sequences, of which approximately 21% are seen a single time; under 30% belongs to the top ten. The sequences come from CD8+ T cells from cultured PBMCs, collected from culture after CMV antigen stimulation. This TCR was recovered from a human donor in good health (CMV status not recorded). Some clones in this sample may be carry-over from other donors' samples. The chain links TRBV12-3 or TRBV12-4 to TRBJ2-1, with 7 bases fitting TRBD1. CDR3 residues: CASSEKGAGYNEQFF. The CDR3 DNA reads TGTGCCAGCAGTGAGAAGGGGGCCGGCTACAATGAGCAGTTCTTC.